The rows below give T cell receptor beta chains drawn from one sample of a study of breast tumors, draining lymph nodes, adjacent tissues. A single record per CDR3 protein comes from TCRdb applying MiXCR to the multiplex PCR reads. The table has about 130,000 distinct CDR3 sequences, just under 20% seen once. Sequenced material: axillary lymph node tissue. The receptors here all came from a female donor with breast cancer. Some clones in this sample may be carry-over from other donors' samples. The CDR3 runs from the conserved cysteine through the conserved F or W. Fields, in order: clone size, J gene, V gene, D gene, CDR3 DNA, CDR3 protein. D genes are given only for firm matches. Where a row states a size, it is once, few, many or the class of an expanded clone; other rows omit it.

size: many; J: TRBJ2-1; V: TRBV20-1; D: .; DNA: TGCAGTGCTAGAATCCTGGACACGGCCTCCTACAATGGGCAGTTCTTC; CDR3: CSARILDTASYNGQFF
size: many; J: TRBJ1-3; V: TRBV7-9; D: TRBD1; DNA: TGTGCCAGCAGCTCCTGGGGACAGGGACCTGGAAACACCATATATTTT; CDR3: CASSSWGQGPGNTIYF
size: many; J: TRBJ2-5; V: TRBV7-8; D: .; DNA: TGTGCCAGCAGCTTATGGAGGTGTCGGACGGGATGGAAAAAGACCCAGTACTTC; CDR3: CASSLWRCRTGWKKTQYF
size: many; J: TRBJ2-5; V: TRBV28; D: TRBD2; DNA: TGTGCCAGCAGTTCTAGCGGGAGGGGGCTGGAGACCCAGTACTTC; CDR3: CASSSSGRGLETQYF
size: many; J: TRBJ2-5; V: TRBV7-8; D: TRBD2; DNA: TGTGCCAGCACCCAGCGGGGGGGCCGGTTTGAGACCCAGTACTTC; CDR3: CASTQRGGRFETQYF
size: many; J: TRBJ2-7; V: TRBV5-1; D: TRBD1; DNA: TGCGCCAGCAGCTTGGTGGGACAGGGTAAACACGAGCAGTACTTC; CDR3: CASSLVGQGKHEQYF
size: many; J: TRBJ2-3; V: TRBV20-1; D: TRBD1; DNA: TGCAGTGCTGTCCCGGGACAGGGATATACGCAGTATTTT; CDR3: CSAVPGQGYTQYF
size: .; J: TRBJ2-5; V: TRBV6-5; D: TRBD1; DNA: TGTGCCAGCAGGGAAACCGGGACAGGGACTCAAGAGACCCAGTACTTC; CDR3: CASRETGTGTQETQYF
size: many; J: TRBJ1-2; V: TRBV6-5; D: .; DNA: TGTGCCAGCAGTTACACAGACGCACGCCTCGGTGGCTACACCTTC; CDR3: CASSYTDARLGGYTF
size: .; J: TRBJ2-3; V: TRBV20-1; D: TRBD1; DNA: TGCAGTGCTAGTAACCGGGACAGGGGGCGAACAGATACGCAGTATTTT; CDR3: CSASNRDRGRTDTQYF
size: many; J: TRBJ1-6; V: TRBV7-3; D: TRBD1; DNA: TGTGCCAGCAGCAGAGACAGGGTTGGTTCACCCCTCCACTTT; CDR3: CASSRDRVGSPLHF
size: once; J: TRBJ2-3; V: TRBV27; D: .; DNA: TGTGCCAGCAGTTTAATGGGGGGTATTAGCACAGATACGCAGTATTTT; CDR3: CASSLMGGISTDTQYF
size: many; J: TRBJ2-1; V: TRBV5-1; D: .; DNA: TGCGCCAGCAGCTTAGTCGTAAGGGTTCCCCAGGCAGGGGTTTTCAACGCTGAGCAGTTCTTC; CDR3: CASSLVVRVPQAGVFNAEQFF
size: many; J: TRBJ2-1; V: TRBV6-6; D: TRBD2; DNA: TGTGCCAGCCGGGGGGAGTTCAATGAGCAGTTCTTC; CDR3: CASRGEFNEQFF
size: many; J: TRBJ2-7; V: TRBV12-3/TRBV12-4; D: TRBD2; DNA: TGTGCCAGCGGGGAGGGTCCCTACGAGCAGTACTTC; CDR3: CASGEGPYEQYF
size: many; J: TRBJ2-5; V: TRBV7-9; D: .; DNA: TGTGCCAGCAGCTTAGTACAGGGTAATGTAGTGGAGACCCAGTACTTC; CDR3: CASSLVQGNVVETQYF
size: many; J: TRBJ1-2; V: TRBV7-9; D: TRBD1; DNA: TGTGCCAGCAGCATGGGACAGGGTCTGTATGGCTACACCTTC; CDR3: CASSMGQGLYGYTF
size: many; J: TRBJ1-2; V: TRBV20-1; D: .; DNA: TGCAGTGCTAGAGATCTCGAGAACTATGGCTACACCTTC; CDR3: CSARDLENYGYTF
size: many; J: TRBJ2-7; V: TRBV5-8; D: .; DNA: TGTGCCAGCAGCCTACCCTACGAGCAGTACTTC; CDR3: CASSLPYEQYF